Listed below are T cell receptor beta chains from one sample, sequenced in a study of vaccination and CD4 T cells after COVID-19. No cognate antigen is known for these TCRs. One entry per CDR3 protein, called by TCRdb with MiXCR from the PCR reads. Of 9,000 to 10,000 distinct CDR3 sequences in the sample, under 35% were seen once. Input material: CD4+ T cells from blood, cultured in vitro. The origin of the receptors is a human donor in good health. CDR3s include the opening cysteine and the closing phenylalanine or tryptophan. Each record gives: D gene, V gene, J gene, clone size, CDR3 DNA, CDR3 protein. The D gene is left open where the match is weak. Not all rows give a size; the values are once, few, many and, for expanded clones, a class.

TRBD1,TRBV2,TRBJ1-3,.,TGTGCCAGCAGTCCGACAGGGACTGGAAACACCATATATTTT,CASSPTGTGNTIYF
TRBD1,TRBV11-2,TRBJ2-2,.,TGTGCCAGCAGCTTCGGGACAGGGGATAACGGGGAGCTGTTTTTT,CASSFGTGDNGELFF
TRBD2,TRBV27,TRBJ2-5,.,TGTGCCAGCAGTTTACCCCAGAACCCCAAACTAGCGGACCACCAAGAGACCCAGTACTTC,CASSLPQNPKLADHQETQYF
TRBD2,TRBV27,TRBJ2-1,.,TGTGCCAGCAGTACACAGTTTGGGAGCGGGATGCCGTACAATGAGCAGTTCTTC,CASSTQFGSGMPYNEQFF
.,TRBV20-1,TRBJ2-7,few,TGCAGTGCTAGATTGGACTACGAGCAGTACTTC,CSARLDYEQYF
TRBD2,TRBV24-1,TRBJ2-1,.,TGTGCCACCAGTGATGCTAGCGGGAGGTCCTACAATGAGCAGTTCTTC,CATSDASGRSYNEQFF
.,TRBV20-1,TRBJ2-5,few,TGCAGTGCTAGAGTTGTATACCAAGAGACCCAGTACTTC,CSARVVYQETQYF
.,TRBV20-1,TRBJ2-7,.,TGCAGTGCTAGAGCGGAGGGGGGGCCCTACGAGCAGTACTTC,CSARAEGGPYEQYF
.,TRBV7-2,TRBJ2-3,.,TGTGCCAGCAGCTTAAGCAGTTGGACAGATACGCAGTATTTT,CASSLSSWTDTQYF
.,TRBV7-6,TRBJ2-7,.,TGTGCCAGCAGCTCGGGCGGGCGCGAGCAGTACTTC,CASSSGGREQYF
TRBD2,TRBV2,TRBJ2-1,.,TGTGCCAGCAGCCAAAGGGCTAGCGGCATCAATGAGCAGTTCTTC,CASSQRASGINEQFF
.,TRBV28,TRBJ1-2,few,TGTGCCAGCGCCTTGGAGGGGCTTGAAGCTAACTATGGCTACACCTTC,CASALEGLEANYGYTF
TRBD1,TRBV6-2/TRBV6-3,TRBJ2-1,few,TGTGCCAGCAGTTGGACAGGGTATGAGCAGTTCTTC,CASSWTGYEQFF
TRBD2,TRBV6-5,TRBJ2-1,.,TGTGCCAGCAGTTACTCGTCCACTAGCGGACCTTTAAATGAGCAGTTCTTC,CASSYSSTSGPLNEQFF
TRBD1,TRBV11-2,TRBJ2-7,few,TGTGCCAGCAGCTTAAGAGGGGGCTCCCTGGGTTACGAGCAGTACTTC,CASSLRGGSLGYEQYF
.,TRBV19,TRBJ1-2,.,TGTGCCAGTAGTCCGTCTCCGGGACTGACTAAAGGCTACACCTTC,CASSPSPGLTKGYTF
.,TRBV19,TRBJ2-5,few,TGTGCCAGTAGCCGGGGGACAGCGAGTCAAGAGACCCAGTACTTC,CASSRGTASQETQYF
.,TRBV6-2/TRBV6-3,TRBJ1-2,.,TGTGCCAGCAGTTACGGTGGCTATGGCTACACCTTC,CASSYGGYGYTF
.,TRBV7-8,TRBJ1-2,few,TGTGCCAGCAGGAAGGACAGCTATGGCTACACCTTC,CASRKDSYGYTF
.,TRBV20-1,TRBJ2-3,few,TGCAGTGCTAGAGACCTGAGGGGGTGGGGGCAGTATTTT,CSARDLRGWGQYF
TRBD2,TRBV20-1,TRBJ2-3,few,TGCAGTGCCCTTCCGGCGGGAGGGACAGATACGCAGTATTTT,CSALPAGGTDTQYF
.,TRBV2,TRBJ1-5,few,TGTGCCAGCAGGAGGTCGGAGCGGAATCAGCCCCAGCATTTT,CASRRSERNQPQHF
TRBD1,TRBV28,TRBJ1-2,.,TGTGCCAGCAGATCCGGGACAGGGCCGGGCGTAGGCTACACCTTC,CASRSGTGPGVGYTF
.,TRBV20-1,TRBJ2-3,.,TGCAGTGCTTGGACTATAACTAGCACAGATACGCAGTATTTT,CSAWTITSTDTQYF
.,TRBV11-2,TRBJ2-7,few,TGTGCCAGCAGCTTAGTGTTACAGGCCTACGAGCAGTACTTC,CASSLVLQAYEQYF
.,TRBV20-1,TRBJ2-7,few,TGCAGTGCTAGAGAACCTTACGGGACGTACGGTTCCTACTACGAGCAGTACTTC,CSAREPYGTYGSYYEQYF
.,TRBV7-2,TRBJ2-3,few,TGTGCCAGCAGCTTCATAGGGCAGACTAGCACAGATACGCAGTATTTT,CASSFIGQTSTDTQYF
.,TRBV6-5,TRBJ2-1,few,TGTGCCAGCAGTTACTCGACGGGGCTGGGATACAATGAGCAGTTCTTC,CASSYSTGLGYNEQFF
.,TRBV7-2,TRBJ1-2,.,TGTGCCAGCAGCTCACGTTTCCAGGGAGACTATGGCTACACCTTC,CASSSRFQGDYGYTF
.,TRBV2,TRBJ1-6,few,TGTGCCAGCAGAGGGACTACCCCCCTCCACTTT,CASRGTTPLHF
.,TRBV30,TRBJ1-1,.,TGTGCCGCCCAGGGGTACACTGAAGCTTTCTTT,CAAQGYTEAFF
.,TRBV7-2,TRBJ2-7,few,TGTGCCAGCAGCTACCTCCTAGACCCGGCCTACGAGCAGTACTTC,CASSYLLDPAYEQYF
.,TRBV7-3,TRBJ2-3,.,TGTGCCAGCAGCTTATGGGCTAGCGGCACAGATACGCAGTATTTT,CASSLWASGTDTQYF
.,TRBV27,TRBJ1-1,few,TGTGCCAGCAGTCCCCCGAGCGGAGTCACTCAAGCTTTCTTT,CASSPPSGVTQAFF
.,TRBV29-1,TRBJ2-1,.,TGCAGCGTTGCCCTAGGCGGAGATTACAATGAGCAGTTCTTC,CSVALGGDYNEQFF
.,TRBV20-1,TRBJ1-2,.,TGCAGTGCGAGAGACATTAACTATGGCTACACCTTC,CSARDINYGYTF
.,TRBV23-1,TRBJ2-1,few,TGCGCCAGCAGTCACCTTAGTTCCCGAGTAGTGTCGGGTGAGCAGTTCTTC,CASSHLSSRVVSGEQFF
.,TRBV7-8,TRBJ1-5,.,TGTGCCAGCAGCTCCGGGGGGGGGAACAATCAGCCCCAGCATTTT,CASSSGGGNNQPQHF
TRBD2,TRBV24-1,TRBJ2-1,.,TGTGCCACCAGTGATTCCTCCGGGACTAGCGGGGATACTAAATACAATGAGCAGTTCTTC,CATSDSSGTSGDTKYNEQFF
.,TRBV7-9,TRBJ1-5,.,TGTGCCAGCAGCTTGGGCCGAGGGGGAATTCAGCCCCAGCATTTT,CASSLGRGGIQPQHF
TRBD2,TRBV28,TRBJ2-2,.,TGTGCCAGCCGGGGGGGGCCGGGCACCGGGGAGCTGTTTTTT,CASRGGPGTGELFF
.,TRBV6-2/TRBV6-3,TRBJ1-1,.,TGTGCCAGCGCGCAAATTCGGAACACTGAAGCTTTCTTT,CASAQIRNTEAFF
.,TRBV15,TRBJ2-6,.,TGTGCCACCAGCAGTGGGACGGGGTTCTCTGGGGCCAACGTCCTGACTTTC,CATSSGTGFSGANVLTF
TRBD1,TRBV7-3,TRBJ1-5,few,TGTGCCAGCAGCGCCCAGACAGGGGATAATCAGCCCCAGCATTTT,CASSAQTGDNQPQHF
.,TRBV7-9,TRBJ2-1,few,TGTGCCAGCAGCCCTTGGGCGGGGCCGGACAATGAGCAGTTCTTC,CASSPWAGPDNEQFF
.,TRBV20-1,TRBJ2-5,few,TGCAGTGCTAGAGCTCCACCTGGCGGAGGGCGAGGGCAAGAGACCCAGTACTTC,CSARAPPGGGRGQETQYF
TRBD2,TRBV10-3,TRBJ2-7,.,TGTGCCATCAGCCGGACTAGCGGGGCCTCCTACGAGCAGTACTTC,CAISRTSGASYEQYF
TRBD1,TRBV6-5,TRBJ2-5,once,TGTGCCAGCAGTAACTTCGGACAGGTCCAAGAGACCCAGTACTTC,CASSNFGQVQETQYF
.,TRBV6-1,TRBJ1-2,few,TGTGCCAGCAGTGAAGAGGGCAGGCGTAACTATGGCTACACCTTC,CASSEEGRRNYGYTF
.,TRBV10-3,TRBJ1-2,.,TGTGCCGGGGCGGGGGCAGGGTCTTATGGCTACACCTTC,CAGAGAGSYGYTF
TRBD1,TRBV9,TRBJ1-1,.,TGTGCCAGCAGCTCTACAGGACAGGGAGGCACTGAAGCTTTCTTT,CASSSTGQGGTEAFF
.,TRBV11-3,TRBJ2-5,few,TGTGCCAGCAGCTTAGAGAGGTGGGTAACTAGCACCCAAGAGACCCAGTACTTC,CASSLERWVTSTQETQYF
TRBD2,TRBV20-1,TRBJ2-7,few,TGCAGTGCTAGAGATGGGGGGACTAGCCGGCAGTACGAGCAGTACTTC,CSARDGGTSRQYEQYF
TRBD2,TRBV27,TRBJ2-7,.,TGTGCCAGCAGGGGACTAGCGGGAGGGAACGAGCAGTACTTC,CASRGLAGGNEQYF